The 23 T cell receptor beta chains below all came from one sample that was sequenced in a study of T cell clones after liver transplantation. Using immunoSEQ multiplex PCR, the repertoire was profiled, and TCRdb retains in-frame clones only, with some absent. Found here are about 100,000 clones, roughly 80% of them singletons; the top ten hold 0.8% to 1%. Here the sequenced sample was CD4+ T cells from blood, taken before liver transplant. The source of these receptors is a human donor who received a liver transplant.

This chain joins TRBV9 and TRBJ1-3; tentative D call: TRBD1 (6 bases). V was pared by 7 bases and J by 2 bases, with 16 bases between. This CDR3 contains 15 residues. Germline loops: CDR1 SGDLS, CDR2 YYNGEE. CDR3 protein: CASAESGVAGNTIYF. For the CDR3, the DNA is TGTGCCAGCGCTGAATCAGGGGTGGCTGGAAACACCATATATTTT.

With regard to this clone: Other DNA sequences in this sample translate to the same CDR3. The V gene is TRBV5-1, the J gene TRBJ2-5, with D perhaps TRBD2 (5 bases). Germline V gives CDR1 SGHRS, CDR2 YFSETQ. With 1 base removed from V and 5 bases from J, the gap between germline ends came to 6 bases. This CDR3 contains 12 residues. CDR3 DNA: TGCGCCAGCAGCTTGAGCGGCGAGACCCAGTACTTC. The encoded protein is CASSLSGETQYF.

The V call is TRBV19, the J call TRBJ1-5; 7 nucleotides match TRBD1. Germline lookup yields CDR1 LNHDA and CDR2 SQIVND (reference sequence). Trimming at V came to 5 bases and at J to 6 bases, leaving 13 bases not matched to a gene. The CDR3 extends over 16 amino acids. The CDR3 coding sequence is TGTGCCAGTAGTTCCCTGACAGGGACGGGGGGTCAGCCCCAGCATTTT. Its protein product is CASSSLTGTGGQPQHF.

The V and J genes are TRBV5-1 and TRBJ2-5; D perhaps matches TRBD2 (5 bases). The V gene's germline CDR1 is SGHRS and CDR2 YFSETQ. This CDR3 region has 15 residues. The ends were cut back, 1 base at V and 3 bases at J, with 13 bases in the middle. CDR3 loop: CASSLSGSPEETQYF. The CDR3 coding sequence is TGCGCCAGCAGCTTGAGCGGTTCGCCCGAAGAGACCCAGTACTTC.

The DNA of the CDR3 is TGTGCCAGTAAAGTCTCTAACTATGGCTACACCTTC. It codes for CASKVSNYGYTF. This chain uses TRBV19 with TRBJ1-2; D gene ambiguous. CDR1 and CDR2 from the germline V gene are LNHDA and SQIVND (reference sequence). The V and J ends lost 7 bases and 0 bases respectively, with 6 bases between them. There are 12 residues in the CDR3.

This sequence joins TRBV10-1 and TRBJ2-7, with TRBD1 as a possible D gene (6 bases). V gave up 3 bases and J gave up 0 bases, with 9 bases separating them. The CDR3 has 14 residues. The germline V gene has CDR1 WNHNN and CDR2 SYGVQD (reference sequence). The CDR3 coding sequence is TGCGCCAGCAGTGACACAGGGAACTCCTACGAGCAGTACTTC. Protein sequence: CASSDTGNSYEQYF.

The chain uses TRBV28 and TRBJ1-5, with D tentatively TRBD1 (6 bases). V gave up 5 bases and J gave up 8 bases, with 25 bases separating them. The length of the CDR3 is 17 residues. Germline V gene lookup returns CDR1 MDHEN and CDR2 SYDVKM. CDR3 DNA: TGTGCCAGCAGTGCCCTTTTGCGGGGGGGACAAAAGGAGCCCCAGCATTTT. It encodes CASSALLRGGQKEPQHF.

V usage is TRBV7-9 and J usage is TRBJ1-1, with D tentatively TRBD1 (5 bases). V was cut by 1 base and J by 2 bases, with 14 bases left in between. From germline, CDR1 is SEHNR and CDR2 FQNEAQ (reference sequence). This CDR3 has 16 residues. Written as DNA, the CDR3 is TGTGCCAGCAGCTTAGGGCTCAACAGGATAAACACTGAAGCTTTCTTT. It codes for CASSLGLNRINTEAFF.

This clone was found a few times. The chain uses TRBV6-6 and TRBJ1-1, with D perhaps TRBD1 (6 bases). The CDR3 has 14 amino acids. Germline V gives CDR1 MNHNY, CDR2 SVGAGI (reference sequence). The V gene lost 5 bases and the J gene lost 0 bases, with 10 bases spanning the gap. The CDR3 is CASSRRGMNTEAFF. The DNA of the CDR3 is TGTGCCAGCAGTCGCAGGGGCATGAACACTGAAGCTTTCTTT.

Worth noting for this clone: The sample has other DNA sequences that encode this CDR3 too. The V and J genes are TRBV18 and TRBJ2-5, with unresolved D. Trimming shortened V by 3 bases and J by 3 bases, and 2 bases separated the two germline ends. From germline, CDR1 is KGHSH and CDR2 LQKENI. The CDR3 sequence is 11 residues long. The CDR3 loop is CASSPEETQYF. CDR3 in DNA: TGTGCCAGCTCACCTGAAGAGACCCAGTACTTC.

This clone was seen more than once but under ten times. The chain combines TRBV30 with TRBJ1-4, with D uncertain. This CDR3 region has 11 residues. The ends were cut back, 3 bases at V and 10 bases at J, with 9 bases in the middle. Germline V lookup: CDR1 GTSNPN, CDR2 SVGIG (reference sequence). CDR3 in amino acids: CAWRHLGKLFF. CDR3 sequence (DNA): TGTGCCTGGAGACATCTTGGAAAACTGTTTTTT.

The CDR3 nucleotides read TGCGCCAGCAGCTCTCGGACAGACAAGAACACTGAAGCTTTCTTT. It codes for CASSSRTDKNTEAFF. The V call is TRBV5-1, the J call TRBJ1-1, with TRBD1 as a possible D gene (6 bases). Trimming took 3 bases from V and 1 from J, leaving 13 bases between them. The V gene's germline CDR1 is SGHRS and CDR2 YFSETQ. The CDR3 totals 15 residues.

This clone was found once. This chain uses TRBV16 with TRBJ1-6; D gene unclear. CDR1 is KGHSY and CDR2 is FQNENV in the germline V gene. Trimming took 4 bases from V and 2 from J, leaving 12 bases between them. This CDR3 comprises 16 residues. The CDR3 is CASSRGVTTYNSPLHF. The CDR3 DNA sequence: TGTGCCAGCAGCCGGGGAGTTACGACCTATAATTCACCCCTCCACTTT.

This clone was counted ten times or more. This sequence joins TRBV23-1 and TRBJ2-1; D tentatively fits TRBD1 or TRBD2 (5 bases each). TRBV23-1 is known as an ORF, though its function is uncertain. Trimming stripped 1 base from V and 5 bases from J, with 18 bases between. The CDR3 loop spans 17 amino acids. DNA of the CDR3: TGCGCCAGCAGTCAATGTTCCGGGGACCCGCCCAACAATGAGCAGTTCTTC. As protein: CASSQCSGDPPNNEQFF.

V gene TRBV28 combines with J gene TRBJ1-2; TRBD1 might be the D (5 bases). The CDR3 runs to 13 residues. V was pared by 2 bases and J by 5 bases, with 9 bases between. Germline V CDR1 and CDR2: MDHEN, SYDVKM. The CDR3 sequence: CASSLRRGYGYTF. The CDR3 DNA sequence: TGTGCCAGCAGTTTACGGAGGGGTTATGGCTACACCTTC.

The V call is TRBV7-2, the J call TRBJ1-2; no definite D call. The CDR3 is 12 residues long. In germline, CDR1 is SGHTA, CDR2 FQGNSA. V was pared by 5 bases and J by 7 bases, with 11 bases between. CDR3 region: CASSLTSLGYTF. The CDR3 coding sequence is TGTGCCAGCAGCCTAACGTCCCTTGGCTACACCTTC. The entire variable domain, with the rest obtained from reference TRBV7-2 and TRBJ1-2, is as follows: GAGVSQSPSNKVTEKGKDVELRCDPISGHTALYWYRQSLGQGLEFLIYFQGNSAPDKSGLPSDRFSAERTGGSVSTLTIQRTQQEDSAVYLCASSLTSLGYTFGSGTRLTVV.

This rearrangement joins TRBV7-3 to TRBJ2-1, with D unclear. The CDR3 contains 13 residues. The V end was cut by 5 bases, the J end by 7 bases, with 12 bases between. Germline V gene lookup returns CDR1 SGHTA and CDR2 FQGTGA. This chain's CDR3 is CASSLDPQNEQFF. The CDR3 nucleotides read TGTGCCAGCAGCCTGGACCCCCAGAATGAGCAGTTCTTC.

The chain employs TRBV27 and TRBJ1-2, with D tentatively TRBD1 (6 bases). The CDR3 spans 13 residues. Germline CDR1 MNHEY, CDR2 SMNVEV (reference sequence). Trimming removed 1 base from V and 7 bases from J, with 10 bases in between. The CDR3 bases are TGTGCCAGCAGTTTATACGAGGGGGGTGGCTACACCTTC. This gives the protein CASSLYEGGGYTF.

CDR3 in amino acids: CASSESWASLHNEQFF. The CDR3 DNA is TGTGCCAGCAGTGAATCTTGGGCGAGTCTCCACAATGAGCAGTTCTTC. The chain links TRBV2 to TRBJ2-1; D unresolved. CDR3 length: 16 residues. Germline lookup yields CDR1 SNHLY and CDR2 FYNNEI. Trimming stripped 2 bases from V and 5 bases from J, with 16 bases between.

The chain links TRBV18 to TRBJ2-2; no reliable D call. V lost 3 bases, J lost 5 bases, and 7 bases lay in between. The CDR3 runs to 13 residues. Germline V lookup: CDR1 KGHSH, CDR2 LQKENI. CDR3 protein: CASSPDLTGELFF. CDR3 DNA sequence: TGTGCCAGCTCACCTGATCTGACCGGGGAGCTGTTTTTT.

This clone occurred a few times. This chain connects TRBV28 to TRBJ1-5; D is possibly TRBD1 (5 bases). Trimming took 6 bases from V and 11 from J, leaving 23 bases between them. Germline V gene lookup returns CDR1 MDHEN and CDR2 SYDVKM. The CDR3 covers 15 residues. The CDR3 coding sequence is TGTGCCAGCAGCCGTTGGGGGTTGGAGGAGGGGTCCCAGCATTTT. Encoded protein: CASSRWGLEEGSQHF.

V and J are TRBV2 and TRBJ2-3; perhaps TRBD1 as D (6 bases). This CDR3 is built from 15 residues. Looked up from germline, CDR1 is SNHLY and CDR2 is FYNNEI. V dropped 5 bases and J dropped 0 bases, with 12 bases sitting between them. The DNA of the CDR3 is TGTGCCAGCAGTTGGACAGAACCTAGCACAGATACGCAGTATTTT. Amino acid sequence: CASSWTEPSTDTQYF.

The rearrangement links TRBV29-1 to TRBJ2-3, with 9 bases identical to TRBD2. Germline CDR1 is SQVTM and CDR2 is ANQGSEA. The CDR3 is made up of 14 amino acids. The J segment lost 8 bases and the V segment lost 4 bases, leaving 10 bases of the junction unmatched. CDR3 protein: CSVGVSGGLGTQYF. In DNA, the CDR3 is TGCAGCGTTGGGGTTAGCGGGGGTTTAGGTACGCAGTATTTT.